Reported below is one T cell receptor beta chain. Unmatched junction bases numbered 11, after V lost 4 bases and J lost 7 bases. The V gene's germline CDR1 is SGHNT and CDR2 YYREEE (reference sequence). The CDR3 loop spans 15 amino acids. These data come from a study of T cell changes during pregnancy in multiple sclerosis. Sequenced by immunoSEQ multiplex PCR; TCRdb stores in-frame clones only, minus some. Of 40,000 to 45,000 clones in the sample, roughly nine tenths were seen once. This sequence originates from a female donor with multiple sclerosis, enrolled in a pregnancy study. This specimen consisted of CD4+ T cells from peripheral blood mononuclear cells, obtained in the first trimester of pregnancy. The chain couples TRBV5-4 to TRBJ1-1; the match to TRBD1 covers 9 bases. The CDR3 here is CASSPGTGPILEAFF. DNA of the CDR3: TGTGCCAGCAGCCCCGGGACAGGGCCGATCCTTGAAGCTTTCTTT.